This T cell receptor (beta chain) was observed in a study of post-analysis software for immune sequencing data. Across the study: In terms of disease course, relapsing-remitting, secondary progressive and progressive-relapsing multiple sclerosis were included. General study points: Four or five TRBV segments were significantly more frequent in patients than in controls. TRBV5-6, TRBV5-1 and TRBV20-1 were among these segments. Samples sharing a preparation batch grouped tightly together when assessed by F measure. Significantly decreased normalized Chao1 diversity was recorded for multiple sclerosis patients relative to controls.

The CDR3 is 15 residues long. Germline V lookup: CDR1 ENHRY, CDR2 SYGVKD. Trimming cost V 4 bases and J 7 bases; bases outside gene matches: 12. Notes on this clonotype: Its antigen is as yet unknown.

The authors incorporated unique molecular identifiers into the TCR beta cDNA libraries. T cells numbering about 0.85 to 10 million yielded 500,000 or so cDNA molecules. TCRdb processed the PCR reads anew with MiXCR; each CDR3 protein has one entry. The sample has hundreds of thousands of distinct CDR3 sequences; less than 35% are singletons. The sequencing input was blood. This clonotype was sampled from a girl between 5 and 17 years old with multiple sclerosis. The chain is built from TRBV10-3 and TRBJ1-2; 7 nucleotides match TRBD1. CDR3 DNA: TGTGCCATCAGTGGGGAAGGAGGGGGCGGACGTGGCTACACCTTC. Its protein is CAISGEGGGGRGYTF.